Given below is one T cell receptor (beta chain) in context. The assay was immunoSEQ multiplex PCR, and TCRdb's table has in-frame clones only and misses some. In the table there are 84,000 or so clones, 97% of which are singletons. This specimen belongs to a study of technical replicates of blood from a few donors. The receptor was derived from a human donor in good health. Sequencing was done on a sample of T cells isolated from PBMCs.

The CDR3: CASSLQDLEQYF. DNA of the CDR3: TGTGCCAGCAGCCTCCAGGACTTGGAGCAGTACTTC. This chain joins TRBV11-2 and TRBJ2-7, with D possibly TRBD2 on 5 matching bases. The CDR3 totals 12 residues. Germline V CDR1 and CDR2: SGHAT, FQNNGV. Trimming stripped 5 bases from V and 7 bases from J, with 12 bases between.